These 27 T cell receptor beta chains were all obtained from the same sample, sequenced in a study of post-analysis software for immune sequencing data. Unique molecular identifiers were present in the TCR beta cDNA libraries. Using its own MiXCR run on the PCR reads, TCRdb lists one record per CDR3 protein. The data show hundreds of thousands of distinct CDR3 sequences, 55% to 60% seen once. Their antigens remain unidentified. Study-wide results and limits: Patients showed TRBV5-6, TRBV5-1 and TRBV20-1 among about five TRBV segments more frequent than in controls.

Material: blood. The receptors here all came from a girl aged 2 to 10 with multiple sclerosis.

The V gene is TRBV29-1, the J gene TRBJ1-1; D is perhaps TRBD1 (6 bases). Between the trimmed V and J ends, which lost 5 bases and 1 base, there was a span of 14 bases. Germline CDR1 reads SQVTM; CDR2 reads ANQGSEA. The CDR3 runs to 14 residues. The CDR3 region has the DNA TGCAGCGTTTACTTACAGGGAAGGAACACTGAAGCTTTCTTT. Translation: CSVYLQGRNTEAFF.

This chain uses TRBV2 with TRBJ2-7; 7 nucleotides align to TRBD1. There are 18 residues in the CDR3. Unmatched junction bases numbered 16, after V lost 4 bases and J lost 1 base. Germline V CDR1 and CDR2: SNHLY, FYNNEI. The CDR3 DNA sequence: TGTGCCAGCAGTGTAGTAGCGATGACGGGACAGAATTCCTACGAGCAGTACTTC. This encodes CASSVVAMTGQNSYEQYF.

This chain links TRBV12-3 or TRBV12-4 with TRBJ1-2; 8 bases map to TRBD1. The CDR3 length is 16 residues. Trimming cost V 5 bases and J 1 base; bases outside gene matches: 9. CDR3 protein: CASSQDREWGNYGYTF. As DNA, the CDR3 is TGTGCCAGCAGTCAGGACAGGGAATGGGGTAACTATGGCTACACCTTC.

The gene calls are TRBV5-1 and TRBJ2-3; D may be TRBD1 (5 bases). This CDR3 is 14 amino acids long. Germline-derived CDR1 and CDR2 are SGHRS and YFSETQ. V lost 4 bases, J lost 2 bases, and 11 bases lay in between. Here the CDR3 reads CASSEQVVTDTQYF. For the CDR3, the DNA is TGCGCCAGCAGCGAACAGGTGGTCACAGATACGCAGTATTTT.

The J gene is TRBJ1-2, the V gene TRBV6-1; D is undetermined. This CDR3 has 15 residues. Germline values: CDR1 MNHNS, CDR2 SASEGT. Trimming shortened V by 1 base and J by 4 bases, and 13 bases separated the two germline ends. The CDR3 reads CASSEGRGHGYGYTF. The CDR3 region has the DNA TGTGCCAGCAGTGAAGGGCGAGGCCATGGCTATGGCTACACCTTC.

This clonotype was recorded once. The chain employs TRBV12-3 or TRBV12-4 and TRBJ2-7, with D unclear. Trimming took 3 bases from V and 3 from J, leaving 9 bases between them. The CDR3 sequence is 13 residues long. The CDR3 DNA reads as TGTGCCAGCAGTTTCGAGCCAGACTACGAGCAGTACTTC. Translating gives CASSFEPDYEQYF.

V gene TRBV12-3 or TRBV12-4 combines with J gene TRBJ1-2; weak D call: TRBD1 (6 bases). V dropped 5 bases and J dropped 4 bases, with 14 bases sitting between them. The CDR3 contains 14 residues. CDR3 nucleotides: TGTGCCAGCAGTACCCTAGGGGGGGGCTATGGCTACACCTTC. It specifies CASSTLGGGYGYTF.

The chain recombines TRBV4-2 with TRBJ2-2, with 7 bases matching TRBD2. CDR3 length: 16 residues. J gave up 2 bases and V 1 base, and 4 bases lay outside the gene matches. Germline V gene data show CDR1 as LGHNA and CDR2 as YNFKEQ. DNA of the CDR3: TGTGCCAGCAGCCAAGTCCCAGCGGGAAACACCGGGGAGCTGTTTTTT. Translated, it gives CASSQVPAGNTGELFF.

This clonotype was detected only a few times. The chain combines TRBV7-2 with TRBJ2-7; the D is unclear. V was trimmed by 4 bases and J by 6 bases, leaving 22 bases between them. The CDR3 consists of 16 residues. Germline V gene sequence: CDR1 SGHTA, CDR2 FQGNSA. This chain's CDR3 is CASSSSMGRKSGEQYF. The CDR3 nucleotides are TGTGCCAGCAGCTCATCTATGGGAAGAAAGTCAGGCGAGCAGTACTTC.

This clonotype was counted a single time. This chain connects TRBV6-5 to TRBJ2-3; a possible D gene is TRBD2 (5 bases). The CDR3 is made up of 16 amino acids. Looked up from germline, CDR1 is MNHEY and CDR2 is SVGAGI. Trimming left V 0 bases short and J 1 base short, with 11 bases between. CDR3 sequence: CASSYSRAPGTDTQYF. The CDR3 region has the DNA TGTGCCAGCAGTTACTCGAGGGCCCCAGGCACAGATACGCAGTATTTT.

The chain is built from TRBV7-2 and TRBJ2-7, with TRBD1 matching 10 bases. The J call is uncertain, as TRBJ2-5 better fits the DNA end. From germline, CDR1 is SGHTA and CDR2 FQGNSA. The CDR3 length is 16 residues. This CDR3 is CASSLEPGTGAETQYF. DNA for the CDR3: TGTGCCAGCAGCCTCGAACCCGGGACAGGGGCAGAGACCCAGTACTTC.

J is TRBJ1-2 and V is TRBV30; D gene ambiguous. The CDR3 covers 14 residues. Trimming took 2 bases from V and 12 from J, leaving 22 bases between them. Germline V gives CDR1 GTSNPN, CDR2 SVGIG (reference sequence). The CDR3 spells CAWSRTQAPYDHTF. Written as DNA, the CDR3 is TGTGCCTGGAGTCGGACTCAAGCCCCTTATGACCACACCTTC.

This chain connects TRBV20-1 to TRBJ1-3; D is ambiguous. The germline CDR1 and CDR2 sequences are DFQATT and SNEGSKA (reference sequence). This CDR3 spans 15 amino acids. The germline V and J ends were trimmed by 5 bases and 0 bases, with 14 bases remaining between them. Here the CDR3 DNA reads TGCAGTGCTTTCCCGTTGAGTACCTCTGGAAACACCATATATTTT. It is translated as CSAFPLSTSGNTIYF.

The V and J genes are TRBV29-1 and TRBJ2-4; 8 bases fit TRBD1. Germline CDR1 reads SQVTM; CDR2 reads ANQGSEA. The CDR3 is 14 residues long. V dropped 4 bases and J dropped 2; count of bases not matched to a gene: 4. CDR3: CSVAGQESKNIQYF. CDR3 sequence (DNA): TGCAGCGTTGCGGGACAGGAATCCAAAAACATTCAGTACTTC.

The chain carries TRBV28 and TRBJ1-1; 8 bases are shared with TRBD1. Trimming cost V 6 bases and J 1 base; bases outside gene matches: 10. This CDR3 spans 16 amino acids. In germline, CDR1 is MDHEN, CDR2 SYDVKM. The CDR3 reads CASRPSGQVTNTEAFF. In DNA, the CDR3 is TGTGCCAGCAGGCCCTCGGGACAGGTTACGAACACTGAAGCTTTCTTT.

The table lists this clonotype with a few counts. The V call is TRBV20-1, the J call TRBJ2-5; 7 bases agree with TRBD2. Trimming took 4 bases from V and 0 from J; bases not matched to a gene: 5. There are 14 residues in the CDR3. Germline values: CDR1 DFQATT, CDR2 SNEGSKA (reference sequence). CDR3 region: CSANSGRYQETQYF. The CDR3 DNA sequence: TGCAGTGCTAATAGCGGGCGGTACCAAGAGACCCAGTACTTC.

This clonotype has a handful of counts. V and J are TRBV6-4 and TRBJ2-3; D may be TRBD1 (5 bases). The CDR3 totals 14 residues. V was shortened by 4 bases and J by 4 bases, with 12 bases between the two germline ends. Germline V gene lookup returns CDR1 MRHNA and CDR2 SNTAGT. The CDR3 coding sequence is TGTGCCAGCAGTGTTGGTGGCAGGGCAGATACGCAGTATTTT. This codes for CASSVGGRADTQYF.

The V gene is TRBV7-9, the J gene TRBJ2-7; the match to TRBD1 covers 12 bases. CDR1 and CDR2 (germline): SEHNR, FQNEAQ (reference sequence). V trimming: 5 bases; J trimming: 6 bases; junction bases outside the gene matches: 8. The CDR3 length is 15 residues. CDR3 DNA sequence: TGTGCCAGCAGCCGCGGGGACAGGGGGCGAGGCGAGCAGTACTTC. Protein sequence: CASSRGDRGRGEQYF.

In DNA form, the CDR3 reads TGCAGTGCTATCCAGACAGGGGGCGCGGACGAGCAGTACTTC. Amino acids: CSAIQTGGADEQYF. The chain joins TRBV20-1 to TRBJ2-7; 10 bases fit TRBD1. The CDR3 is 14 residues long. V was pared by 4 bases and J by 5 bases, with 8 bases of the junction left unmatched. The germline gives CDR1 DFQATT, CDR2 SNEGSKA (reference sequence).

The chain links TRBV20-1 to TRBJ1-5; TRBD1 matches at 11 bases. The germline V gene has CDR1 DFQATT and CDR2 SNEGSKA (reference sequence). This CDR3 has 18 amino acids. After removal of 1 base from V and 0 bases from J, the junction contained 8 bases not matched to a gene. The CDR3 DNA reads as TGCAGTGCTAGAGGCGGACAGGGGGCAGGACGTAGCAATCAGCCCCAGCATTTT. Residues: CSARGGQGAGRSNQPQHF.

This clonotype occurred once. This chain uses TRBV7-3 with TRBJ2-3; TRBD1 is a possible D gene (5 bases). V dropped 5 bases and J dropped 4 bases, with 13 bases sitting between them. The germline gives CDR1 SGHTA, CDR2 FQGTGA. This CDR3 region has 14 residues. DNA of the CDR3: TGTGCCAGCAGCCCTCAGGGTAGGGCAGATACGCAGTATTTT. Encoded protein: CASSPQGRADTQYF. Looking up the rest from reference TRBV7-3 and TRBJ2-3 gives the full variable domain: GAGVSQTPSNKVTEKGKYVELRCDPISGHTALYWYRQSLGQGPEFLIYFQGTGAADDSGLPNDRFFAVRPEGSVSTLKIQRTERGDSAVYLCASSPQGRADTQYFGPGTRLTVL.

The V and J genes are TRBV20-1 and TRBJ2-4; D remains ambiguous. Trimming removed 3 bases from V and 0 bases from J, with 15 bases in between. CDR3 length: 16 amino acids. Germline values: CDR1 DFQATT, CDR2 SNEGSKA (reference sequence). CDR3 nucleotides: TGCAGTGCTAGTCTGTGGTCAGCTCTAGCCAAAAACATTCAGTACTTC. Protein: CSASLWSALAKNIQYF.

About this clonotype itself: One end of the junction is discordant with germline, which a read error may explain. This chain links TRBV13 with TRBJ1-1; 7 positions agree with TRBD1. The CDR3 extends over 13 amino acids. Germline V gene lookup returns CDR1 PRHDT and CDR2 FYEKMQ (reference sequence). CDR3 loop: CVSSPPGGGLAFF. The CDR3 DNA is TGTGTCAGCAGCCCACCTGGAGGGGGCCTGGCTTTCTTT.

This clonotype came up a few times. This rearrangement joins TRBV7-2 to TRBJ2-5; TRBD1 agrees at 10 bases. This CDR3 region has 16 residues. Germline V gene lookup returns CDR1 SGHTA and CDR2 FQGNSA. After removal of 6 bases from V and 4 bases from J, the junction contained 11 bases not matched to a gene. The CDR3 loop is CASREGTGVSRETQYF. The CDR3 region has the DNA TGTGCCAGCAGGGAAGGGACAGGGGTGTCTCGAGAGACCCAGTACTTC. Full variable domain (remainder filled in from reference TRBV7-2 and TRBJ2-5): GAGVSQSPSNKVTEKGKDVELRCDPISGHTALYWYRQSLGQGLEFLIYFQGNSAPDKSGLPSDRFSAERTGGSVSTLTIQRTQQEDSAVYLCASREGTGVSRETQYFGPGTRLLVL.

J is TRBJ1-5 and V is TRBV27; TRBD1 is a possible D gene (5 bases). The CDR3 length is 17 residues. Germline V gives CDR1 MNHEY, CDR2 SMNVEV (reference sequence). V lost 5 bases to trimming and J lost 0 bases, with 17 bases between them. CDR3 coding DNA: TGTGCCAGCAGTATGGGACGTGGGAGATATAGCAATCAGCCCCAGCATTTT. Translation: CASSMGRGRYSNQPQHF.

The chain is built from TRBV3-1 and TRBJ2-7, with D maybe TRBD1 (8 bases). Germline-derived CDR1 and CDR2 are LGHDT and YNNKEL (reference sequence). This CDR3 spans 15 amino acids. V was clipped by 4 bases and J by 2 bases, with 15 bases between them. CDR3 sequence reads: CASSPITGGAYEQYF. CDR3 bases: TGTGCCAGCAGCCCGATCACAGGGGGGGCCTACGAGCAGTACTTC.

The gene calls are TRBV6-5 and TRBJ1-1, with unresolved D. Germline values: CDR1 MNHEY, CDR2 SVGAGI. The germline V and J ends were trimmed by 5 bases and 3 bases, with 10 bases remaining between them. The CDR3 runs to 13 residues. CDR3 region: CASSVKVDTEAFF. CDR3 nucleotide sequence: TGTGCCAGCAGTGTAAAGGTGGACACTGAAGCTTTCTTT.